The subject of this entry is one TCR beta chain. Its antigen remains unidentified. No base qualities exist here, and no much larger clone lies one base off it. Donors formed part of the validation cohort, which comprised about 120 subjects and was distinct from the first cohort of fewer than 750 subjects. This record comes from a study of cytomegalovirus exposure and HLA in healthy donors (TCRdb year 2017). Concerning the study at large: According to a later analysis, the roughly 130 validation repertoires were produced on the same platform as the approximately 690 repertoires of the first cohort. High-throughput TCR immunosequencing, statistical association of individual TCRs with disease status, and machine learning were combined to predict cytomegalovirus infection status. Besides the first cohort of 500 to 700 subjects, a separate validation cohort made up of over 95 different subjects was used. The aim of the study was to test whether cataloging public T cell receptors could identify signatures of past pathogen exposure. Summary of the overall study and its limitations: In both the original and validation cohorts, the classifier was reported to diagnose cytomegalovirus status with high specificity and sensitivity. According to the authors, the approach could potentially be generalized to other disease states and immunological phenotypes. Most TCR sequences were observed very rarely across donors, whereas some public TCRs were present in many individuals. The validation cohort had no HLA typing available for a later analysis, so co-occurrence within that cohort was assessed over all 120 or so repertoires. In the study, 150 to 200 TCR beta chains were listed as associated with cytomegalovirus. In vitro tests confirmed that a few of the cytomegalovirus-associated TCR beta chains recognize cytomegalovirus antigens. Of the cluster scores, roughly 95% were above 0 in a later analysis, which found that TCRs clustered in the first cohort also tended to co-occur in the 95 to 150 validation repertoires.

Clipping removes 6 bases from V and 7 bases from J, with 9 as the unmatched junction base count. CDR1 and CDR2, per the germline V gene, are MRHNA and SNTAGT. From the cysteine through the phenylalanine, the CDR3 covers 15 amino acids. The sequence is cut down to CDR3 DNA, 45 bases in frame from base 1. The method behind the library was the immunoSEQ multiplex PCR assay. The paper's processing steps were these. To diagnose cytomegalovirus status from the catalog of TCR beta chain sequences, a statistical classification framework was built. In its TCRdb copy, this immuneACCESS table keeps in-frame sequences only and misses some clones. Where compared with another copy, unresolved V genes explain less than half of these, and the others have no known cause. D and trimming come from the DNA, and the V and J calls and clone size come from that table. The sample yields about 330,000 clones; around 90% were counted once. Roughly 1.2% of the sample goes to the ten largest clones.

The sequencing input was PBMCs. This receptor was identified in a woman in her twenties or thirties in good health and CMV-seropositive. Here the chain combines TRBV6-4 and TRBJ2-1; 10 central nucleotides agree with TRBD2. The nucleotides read TGTGCCAGCAGCACTAGCGGGGAATTCCTTAATGAGCAGTTCTTC. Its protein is CASSTSGEFLNEQFF.